This TCR beta chain was obtained from a study of blood T cells in healthy people across ages. In regard to this clonotype: As yet, its antigen is unknown.

Study-wide points: PBMCs that were unsorted prevented a conclusive naive versus antigen-experienced comparison. Per-million-T-cell TCR beta diversity fell roughly linearly with age.

A second PCR, run for about 6 to 12 cycles, used a sample-barcoded 5' primer plus a J-beta primer mix. Sequencing recovered at least 3 million CDR3-containing paired-end reads from each sample. One entry per CDR3 protein, called by TCRdb with MiXCR from the 5' RACE reads. The sample records hundreds of thousands of distinct CDR3 sequences, around 54% being singletons. Losses at the gene ends were 7 bases for V and 8 bases for J; bases not matched to a gene: 13. The CDR3 has 15 residues. Germline V gene sequence: CDR1 SNHLY, CDR2 FYNNEI. Every sample yielded at least 7 million isolated PBMCs. The TCR originated in a man in his sixties in good health. The chain employs TRBV2 and TRBJ1-2, with TRBD1 identical over 10 bases. The specimen was blood. In DNA form, the CDR3 reads TGTGCCAGCACCCAAGCCCCGGGACAGGGGAGCGGCTACACCTTC. Translation gives CASTQAPGQGSGYTF.